This TCR beta chain was found in a study of cytomegalovirus exposure and HLA in healthy donors. Trimming removed 3 bases from V and 0 bases from J, with 6 bases in between. Germline V gene data show CDR1 as SQVTM and CDR2 as ANQGSEA. The CDR3 loop spans 13 amino acids. Study outcomes and limitations: There were some V segments, including TRBV6-2 and TRBV6-3, excluded as indistinguishable.

Note on this clone: Its specificity is not known.

Primers: 60 Vbeta forward and 13 Jbeta reverse. Using immunoSEQ multiplex PCR, the repertoire was profiled, and TCRdb retains in-frame clones only, with some absent. Among around 120,000 clones listed, about 82% were seen once. This receptor was taken from a boy aged 5-17 years in good health and CMV-seronegative. The chain is built from TRBV29-1 and TRBJ1-3, with no clear D. Sequenced: PBMCs. CDR3 nucleotide sequence: TGCAGCGTTGATGGAGACTCTGGAAACACCATATATTTT. It yields the protein CSVDGDSGNTIYF. Together with reference TRBV29-1 and TRBJ1-3, the CDR3 gives the full variable domain: SAVISQKPSRDICQRGTSLTIQCQVDSQVTMMFWYRQQPGQSLTLIATANQGSEATYESGFVIDKFPISRPNLTFSTLTVSNMSPEDSSIYLCSVDGDSGNTIYFGEGSWLTVV.